Below, 2 T cell receptor beta chains from the same sample are listed, as sequenced in a study of T cells in Graves' hyperthyroidism and ophthalmopathy. The investigators amplified TCR beta CDR3 regions from RNA transcripts. Primed by the HTBI set, a first-round RT-PCR was run on the TCR CDR3. A single record per CDR3 protein comes from TCRdb applying MiXCR to the multiplex PCR reads. Of about 350,000 distinct CDR3 sequences listed, approximately 15% are singletons. Sequencing was performed on blood. These receptors originate from a woman aged 25 to 39 with Graves' hyperthyroidism.

This clonotype has ten or more counts. This chain joins TRBV6-1 and TRBJ1-1; D is uncertain. The CDR3 totals 13 residues. Per germline, CDR1 MNHNS and CDR2 SASEGT. V was cut by 9 bases and J by 0 bases, with 11 bases left in between. The CDR3 spells CASRSTMNTEAFF. CDR3 bases: TGTGCCAGTCGAAGCACGATGAACACTGAAGCTTTCTTT.

This chain joins TRBV7-9 and TRBJ1-2, with D unclear. Germline CDR1 reads SEHNR; CDR2 reads FQNEAQ (reference sequence). This CDR3 spans 13 amino acids. V shed 5 bases and J shed 4 bases, with 11 bases lying between them. The CDR3 sequence: CASSMDGLYGYTF. CDR3 DNA sequence: TGTGCCAGCAGCATGGACGGACTCTATGGCTACACCTTC.